This is a list of T cell receptor beta chains from one sample in a study of breast tumors, draining lymph nodes, adjacent tissues. One entry per CDR3 protein results from TCRdb running MiXCR on the multiplex PCR reads. The sample has more than 250,000 distinct CDR3 sequences; 30% to 35% are singletons. Source material: axillary lymph node tissue. The receptor set was obtained from a female donor with breast cancer. Some clones in this sample may be carry-over from other donors' samples. Each CDR3 is given with its conserved first and last residue. D genes are given only for firm matches. A clone size is listed for some rows: how often the clone was seen (once, few, many), or a class if it is expanded.

v_gene	j_gene	d_gene	abundance	CDR3nt	CDR3aa
TRBV13	TRBJ2-3	-	few	TGTGCCAGCAGCTTAAATAAATTTGGTGAAAGGGCAGATACGCAGTATTTT	CASSLNKFGERADTQYF
TRBV24-1	TRBJ2-7	-	-	TGTGCCACCAGGCGCAGGAACAATGAGCAGTACTTC	CATRRRNNEQYF
TRBV15	TRBJ1-2	-	many	TGTGCCACCAGCAGAGGGAAGGCCTCAGTTTCTAACTATGGCTACACCTTC	CATSRGKASVSNYGYTF
TRBV5-7	TRBJ2-6	-	-	TGTGCCGGCAGCTTAGTTCCGGCCTCTGGGGCCAACGTCCTGACTTTC	CAGSLVPASGANVLTF
TRBV24-1	TRBJ2-1	-	many	TGTGCCACCAGTGGTCTAGGGAGGAGTGAGCAGTTCTTC	CATSGLGRSEQFF
TRBV7-3	TRBJ2-2	TRBD2	-	TGTGCCAGCAGCTCGGGACTAGCGGGAGTGTCCGGGGAGCTGTTTTTT	CASSSGLAGVSGELFF
TRBV6-5	TRBJ2-1	TRBD2	-	TGTGCCAGCAGTCGTGGGGGGGGGAATGAGCAGTTCTTC	CASSRGGGNEQFF
TRBV5-1	TRBJ2-7	TRBD2	-	TGCGCCAGCAGCTTCGGACTAGCGGGAGCAGCCTACGAGCAGTACTTC	CASSFGLAGAAYEQYF
TRBV9	TRBJ2-5	-	many	TGTGCCAGCAGCGTAGGGGGGCCGGGGACCCAGTACTTC	CASSVGGPGTQYF
TRBV28	TRBJ2-7	-	few	TGTGCCAGCAGTTTAGAGCAGGGTAACTCCTACGAGCAGTACTTC	CASSLEQGNSYEQYF
TRBV2	TRBJ2-1	-	many	TGTGCCAGCAGTGACTACGGTAAGCAGTTCTTC	CASSDYGKQFF
TRBV7-9	TRBJ2-1	TRBD2	many	TGTGCCAGCAGCCAGACTAGCGGGAGGAATGAGCAGTTCTTC	CASSQTSGRNEQFF
TRBV24-1	TRBJ2-1	-	many	TGTGCCACCAGTACTATGGGACCTAGCTCCTACAATGAGCAGTTCTTC	CATSTMGPSSYNEQFF
TRBV7-3	TRBJ2-5	TRBD2	many	TGTGCCAGCAGCTTGGGAGCGGGAGGGGTAGAGACCCAGTACTTC	CASSLGAGGVETQYF
TRBV5-5	TRBJ2-7	TRBD2	many	TGTGCCAGCAGCAGACAACTAGCGGAGAAACGACTCTCCTACGAGCAGTACTTC	CASSRQLAEKRLSYEQYF
TRBV15	TRBJ2-1	TRBD2	-	TGTGCCACCAGATCGGGACTAGCGGGAGGAGATGAGCAGTTCTTC	CATRSGLAGGDEQFF
TRBV30	TRBJ1-6	-	many	TGTGCCTGGAGCTCGTCGGGCGGTTCACCCCTCCACTTT	CAWSSSGGSPLHF
TRBV5-6	TRBJ2-7	-	many	TGTGCCAGCAGCTTGCCTCAGGGGTATAACGAGCAGTACTTC	CASSLPQGYNEQYF
TRBV5-8	TRBJ1-4	-	-	TGTGCCAGCAGATTGAGCAGGGTCGGGGATGAAAAACTGTTTTTT	CASRLSRVGDEKLFF
TRBV10-2	TRBJ1-5	-	-	TGCGCCAGCAGTGAAGGGGGGGGTGCTCAGCCCCAGCATTTT	CASSEGGGAQPQHF
TRBV24-1	TRBJ2-6	-	-	TGTGCCACCCGTAGCATAGGCCCCTCGTCAGCTTTC	CATRSIGPSSAF
TRBV7-9	TRBJ2-5	-	many	TGTGCCAGCAGCATTATAGGGGGGCGGGAGACCCAGTACTTC	CASSIIGGRETQYF
TRBV6-5	TRBJ2-5	TRBD1	many	TGTGCCAGCAGTCCGAACAGGGGGCGAGAGACCCAGTACTTC	CASSPNRGRETQYF
TRBV12-5	TRBJ1-6	-	many	TGTGCTAGTGGTTCCCGGACCAATTCACCCCTCCACTTT	CASGSRTNSPLHF
TRBV5-4	TRBJ2-1	TRBD2	once	TGTGCCAGCAGCTCGGGACTAGCGGGAACCAATGAGCTGTTCTTC	CASSSGLAGTNELFF
TRBV24-1	TRBJ1-5	-	many	TGTGCCACCAGTTCCTTGGGAAATCAGCCCCAGCATTTT	CATSSLGNQPQHF
TRBV15	TRBJ1-4	-	-	TGTGCCACCAGCCTTTTAACAGAAAAACTGTTTTTT	CATSLLTEKLFF
TRBV7-8	TRBJ2-1	-	many	TGTGCCAGCAGCAGCAGACAGACCCTTTACAATGAGCAGTTCTTC	CASSSRQTLYNEQFF
TRBV7-2	TRBJ2-3	TRBD2	many	TGTGCCAGCAGCTTAGACGGGAGGCCCACAGATACGCAGTATTTT	CASSLDGRPTDTQYF
TRBV19	TRBJ2-3	TRBD2	-	TGTGCCAGTAGTAGAGGTGCAGCGGGAGGCACAGATACGCAGTATTTT	CASSRGAAGGTDTQYF
TRBV7-3	TRBJ2-1	TRBD2	-	TGTGCCAGCAGCGCTAGCGGGAGTTACAATGAGCAGTCCTTC	CASSASGSYNEQSF
TRBV28	TRBJ2-7	-	-	TGTGCCAGCACCGGGTCCCAGTACGAGCAGTACTTC	CASTGSQYEQYF
TRBV11-1	TRBJ2-3	TRBD2	many	TGTGCCAGCAGCTTAAGACTAGCGGGAGCCGCAGATACGCAGTATTTT	CASSLRLAGAADTQYF
TRBV18	TRBJ1-4	-	few	TGTGCCAGCTCACCATTCCGGACAGATAATGAAAAACTGTTTTTT	CASSPFRTDNEKLFF
TRBV20-1	TRBJ2-1	TRBD1	many	TGCAGTGTTAACAGGGGACGCTACAATGAGCAGTTCTTC	CSVNRGRYNEQFF
TRBV6-6	TRBJ2-7	TRBD2	-	TGTGCCAGCAGTTTATTTGTCGGGAGGTCGGCCTACGAGCAGTACTTC	CASSLFVGRSAYEQYF
TRBV20-1	TRBJ2-5	TRBD1	many	TGCAGTGCTAGAAACACAGGGGGTGGGGAGACCCAGTACTTC	CSARNTGGGETQYF
TRBV2	TRBJ2-7	TRBD2	many	TGTGCCAGCAGCGCGGAGCGGGAAGAGTACGAGCAGTACTTC	CASSAEREEYEQYF
TRBV6-6	TRBJ2-1	-	many	TGTGCCAGCAGACTCAGGGATAAATCCAGCAATGAGCAGTTCTTC	CASRLRDKSSNEQFF
TRBV5-4	TRBJ2-5	-	many	TGTGCCAGCAGCTTCCGGGACACCCAAGAGACCCAGTACTTC	CASSFRDTQETQYF
TRBV6-1	TRBJ2-7	-	many	TGTGCCAGCAACGAAAGAGGGGGCTACGAGCAGTACTTC	CASNERGGYEQYF
TRBV7-8	TRBJ2-7	-	many	TGTGCCAGCAGCTTAGCGCGGACGAGCGAGCAGTACTTC	CASSLARTSEQYF
TRBV29-1	TRBJ1-2	-	many	TGCAGCGTTGCGGCAGGAAAACATGACTATGGCTACACCTTC	CSVAAGKHDYGYTF
TRBV15	TRBJ2-5	TRBD2	-	TGTGCCACCAGCAGAGATCTAGCGGGAGTCAATGAACAGTACTTC	CATSRDLAGVNEQYF
TRBV4-1	TRBJ2-3	TRBD2	many	TGCGCCAGCAGCCAAGATAGCCCGGGACTAGTTCGTCCAGATACGCAGTATTTT	CASSQDSPGLVRPDTQYF
TRBV5-6	TRBJ1-1	-	few	TGTGCCAGCAGCATGGCGGGGGGAGCTGAAGCTTTCTTT	CASSMAGGAEAFF
TRBV6-1	TRBJ2-6	-	few	TGTGCCAGCAGTCAAGACACTGGGGCCGACGTCCTGACTTTC	CASSQDTGADVLTF
TRBV5-8	TRBJ2-1	TRBD1	many	TGTGCCAGCAGCTTGCCCGGGACAGGGGTCAATGAGCAGTTCTTC	CASSLPGTGVNEQFF
TRBV11-3	TRBJ2-5	TRBD1	many	TGTGCCAGCAGCCAGGACAGGGGGTATAGGGAGACCCAGTACTTC	CASSQDRGYRETQYF
TRBV7-8	TRBJ2-7	-	many	TGTGCCAGCAGGCCGGGAAGGAGGGCCTACGAGCAGTACTTC	CASRPGRRAYEQYF
TRBV20-1	TRBJ2-5	TRBD2	-	TGCAGTGCGGTGGGACTAGCGGGAGTGGGGACCCAGTACTTC	CSAVGLAGVGTQYF
TRBV12-3/TRBV12-4	TRBJ2-3	TRBD2	-	TGTGCCAGCAGTTTGGGACTAGCGAGATCAGATACGCAGTATTTT	CASSLGLARSDTQYF
TRBV12-3/TRBV12-4	TRBJ1-2	-	many	TGTGCCAGCAGCTCCAGTACAGTCAACTATGGCTACACCTTC	CASSSSTVNYGYTF
TRBV12-3/TRBV12-4	TRBJ2-1	TRBD2	many	TGTGCCAGCATCATTAGCGGGAGGGCTGGTGAGCAGTTCTTC	CASIISGRAGEQFF
TRBV6-1	TRBJ2-7	-	many	TGTGCCGGGTCAGGGGATCGCTACGAGCAGTACTTC	CAGSGDRYEQYF